This paragraph covers one T cell receptor beta chain sequence. Method: immunoSEQ multiplex PCR; TCRdb's copy keeps in-frame clones and lacks some. The table lists 50,000 to 65,000 clones, about 87% of them singletons. Trimming took 1 base from V and 8 from J, leaving 19 bases between them. The CDR3 consists of 16 residues. Germline V gives CDR1 MDHEN, CDR2 SYDVKM. This entry comes from a study of OX40 agonist ivuxolimab in advanced cancers. V gene TRBV28 combines with J gene TRBJ2-3; tentatively, D is TRBD2 (6 bases). Sequencing was performed on CD4+ or CD8+ T cells sorted from blood, taken in a trial of the OX40 agonist ivuxolimab. This receptor was obtained from an adult with an advanced solid tumor such as melanoma, head and neck, liver or kidney cancer. The CDR3 region has the DNA TGTGCCAGCAGTTTATCCCCCCCGGGAGTTCGGGGTACGCAGTATTTT. Its protein product is CASSLSPPGVRGTQYF.